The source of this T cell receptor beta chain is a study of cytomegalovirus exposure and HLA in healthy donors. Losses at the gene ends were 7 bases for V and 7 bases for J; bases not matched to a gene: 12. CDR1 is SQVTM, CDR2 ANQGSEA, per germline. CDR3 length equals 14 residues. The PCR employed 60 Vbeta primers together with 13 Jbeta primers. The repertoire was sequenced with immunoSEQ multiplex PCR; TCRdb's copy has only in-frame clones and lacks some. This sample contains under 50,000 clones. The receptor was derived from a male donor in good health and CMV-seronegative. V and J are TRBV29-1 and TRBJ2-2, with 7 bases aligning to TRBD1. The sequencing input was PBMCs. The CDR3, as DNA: TGCAGCGCCCAACCGACAGGGACGATCGGGGAGCTGTTTTTT. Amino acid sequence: CSAQPTGTIGELFF.